This TCR beta chain was captured by sequencing in a study of shared clonotypes between healthy human individuals. CDR3 length: 15 residues. Between the trimmed V and J ends, which lost 3 bases and 0 bases, there was a span of 13 bases. CDR1 is SQVTM and CDR2 is ANQGSEA in the germline V gene. Whole-study results and caveats: Blood was the sole source, and tissue repertoires probably differ. Clonotypes which were not shared had lower generation probabilities than clonotypes that all four donors shared.

Naive CD8 cells, CD45RO-negative and positively selected for CCR7, excluded terminally differentiated effector memory CD45RA+ cells. None of the donors, who were healthy HIV-negative adults, had recently had acute infections or vaccinations. Libraries were prepared by immunoSEQ multiplex PCR; TCRdb keeps only in-frame clonotypes and omits some of them. This sample has 750,000 to 1,000,000 clones, with 80% to 95% found just once. Comment on this clone: Its cognate antigen is unknown.

The sequence came from a man aged 25-45 years in good health. The sample consisted of naive CD8+ T cells sorted from blood. The J gene is TRBJ2-3, the V gene TRBV29-1; D possibly corresponds to TRBD1 (5 bases). CDR3 DNA: TGCAGCGTTGAGGTCAGGGTTACCAGCACAGATACGCAGTATTTT. This encodes CSVEVRVTSTDTQYF.